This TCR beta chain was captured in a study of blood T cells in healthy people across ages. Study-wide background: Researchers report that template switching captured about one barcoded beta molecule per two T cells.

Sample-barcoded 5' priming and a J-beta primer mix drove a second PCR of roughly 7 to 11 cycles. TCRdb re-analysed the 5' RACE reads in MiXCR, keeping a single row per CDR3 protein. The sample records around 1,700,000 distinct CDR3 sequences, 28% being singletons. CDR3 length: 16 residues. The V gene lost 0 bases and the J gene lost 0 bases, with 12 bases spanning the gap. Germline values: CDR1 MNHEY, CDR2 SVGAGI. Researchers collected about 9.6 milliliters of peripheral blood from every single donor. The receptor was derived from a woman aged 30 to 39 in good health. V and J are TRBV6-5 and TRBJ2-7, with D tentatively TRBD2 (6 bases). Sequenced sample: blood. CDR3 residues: CASSYSGGKVSYEQYF. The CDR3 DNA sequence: TGTGCCAGCAGTTACTCTGGGGGGAAGGTCTCCTACGAGCAGTACTTC.